A single sample gave rise to the 8 T cell receptor beta chains below, sequenced in a study of blood T cell repertoires in COVID-19. The table came from immunoSEQ multiplex PCR; TCRdb's copy has only in-frame clones and leaves some out. The repertoire has under 9,500 clones, around 85% of them found once; the top ten carry around 8%. What was sequenced was peripheral blood. These receptors were obtained from a human donor in a cohort sampled during active COVID-19.

The chain joins TRBV5-1 to TRBJ1-1; weak D call: TRBD1 (5 bases). There are 13 residues in the CDR3. V gave up 1 base and J gave up 4 bases, with 8 bases separating them. The germline CDR1 and CDR2 sequences are SGHRS and YFSETQ. The CDR3 DNA reads TGCGCCAGCAGCTTGTCAGGGCGCACTGAAGCTTTCTTT. This sequence encodes CASSLSGRTEAFF.

This chain joins TRBV3-1 (or the pseudogene TRBV3-2) and TRBJ2-1; 7 bases align to TRBD2. In germline, CDR1 is LGHDT, CDR2 YNNKEL (reference sequence). CDR3 length: 16 residues. V shed 0 bases and J 9 bases; nucleotides not matched to a gene: 11. The CDR3 DNA reads TGTGCCAGCAGCCAAGAGGGCGGGAGTGGTACGGCTGAGCAGTTCTTC. Protein: CASSQEGGSGTAEQFF.

J is TRBJ1-2 and V is TRBV9, with D unresolved. Trimming took 3 bases from V and 6 from J, leaving 12 bases between them. The CDR3 contains 13 residues. CDR1 is SGDLS, CDR2 YYNGEE, per germline. The CDR3 protein is CASSDGVTHGYTF. The CDR3 coding sequence is TGTGCCAGCAGCGACGGGGTTACCCATGGCTACACCTTC.

The chain links TRBV27 to TRBJ2-3; 9 bases agree with TRBD2. Germline V lookup: CDR1 MNHEY, CDR2 SMNVEV (reference sequence). Trimming removed 6 bases from V and 4 bases from J; junction bases left unmatched: 14. The CDR3 extends over 17 amino acids. The CDR3 DNA sequence: TGTGCCAGCAGAGGCGGGCTTCCTAGCGGGATTCCAGATACGCAGTATTTT. This sequence encodes CASRGGLPSGIPDTQYF.

The rearrangement joins TRBV20-1 to TRBJ1-3; D call uncertain. V was clipped by 3 bases and J by 2 bases, with 8 bases between them. This CDR3 is built from 13 residues. Looked up from germline, CDR1 is DFQATT and CDR2 is SNEGSKA (reference sequence). This chain's CDR3 is CSASQSPGNTIYF. The CDR3 DNA reads TGCAGTGCTAGTCAAAGCCCTGGAAACACCATATATTTT.

CDR3 in DNA: TGTGCCAGCTCACCAACCTACAGGAACACTGAAGCTTTCTTT. Translated: CASSPTYRNTEAFF. The genes are TRBV18 and TRBJ1-1; D is uncertain. V gave up 2 bases and J gave up 1 base, with 8 bases separating them. Germline V gene lookup returns CDR1 KGHSH and CDR2 LQKENI. The CDR3 is made up of 14 amino acids.

V usage is TRBV18 and J usage is TRBJ2-7; a weak D match, TRBD1 (6 bases). Trimming took 0 bases from V and 4 from J, leaving 7 bases between them. The CDR3 totals 13 residues. From germline, CDR1 is KGHSH and CDR2 LQKENI. CDR3 bases: TGTGCCAGCTCACCACCACAGGGTTACGAGCAGTACTTC. Encoded protein: CASSPPQGYEQYF. Full variable domain (missing parts from reference TRBV18 and TRBJ2-7): NAGVMQNPRHLVRRRGQEARLRCSPMKGHSHVYWYRQLPEEGLKFMVYLQKENIIDESGMPKERFSAEFPKEGPSILRIQQVVRGDSAAYFCASSPPQGYEQYFGPGTRLTVT.

The V and J genes are TRBV20-1 and TRBJ1-1, with 7 nucleotides matching TRBD1. Germline CDR1 DFQATT, CDR2 SNEGSKA (reference sequence). CDR3 length: 11 residues. V gave up 5 bases and J gave up 9 bases; unmatched junction bases: 6. The chain's CDR3 is CSAGQTGKAFF. The CDR3 region has the DNA TGCAGTGCTGGCCAGACAGGGAAAGCTTTCTTT.